This TCR beta chain was identified in a study of T-cell memory formation after mild COVID-19. Study context: There were largely donor-specific TCR clusters. Overall study findings and caveats: Contracting CD8+ clones were enriched in EMRA, CD4+ mainly in CM and EM. Some clones that responded were present in memory (sampled pre-infection), which suggests cross-reactive memory joined.

Libraries for TCRalpha and TCRbeta carried sample barcodes and unique molecular identifiers via 5'RACE. MiXCR, applied by TCRdb to the 5' RACE reads, yields one record per CDR3 protein. The table shows 140,000 to 150,000 distinct CDR3 sequences, with about 25% occurring only once. The CDR3 sequence is 16 residues long. CDR1 is LGHNA, CDR2 YNFKEQ, per germline. Trimming took 4 bases from V and 3 from J; bases not matched to a gene: 11. Turning to this clonotype: Antigen specificity is unknown.

The chain is built from TRBV4-2 and TRBJ2-7; 8 bases match TRBD1. Sequencing input: PBMCs or a T cell subset sorted from them (not recorded which). This TCR derives from an adult woman who had mild COVID-19 (a few samples of this study predate the infection). Cell type and time point are not known. The CDR3 nucleotides are TGTGCCAGCAGCCCCCGAGGCGGGACAGGTGGCTACGAGCAGTACTTC. Protein sequence: CASSPRGGTGGYEQYF.